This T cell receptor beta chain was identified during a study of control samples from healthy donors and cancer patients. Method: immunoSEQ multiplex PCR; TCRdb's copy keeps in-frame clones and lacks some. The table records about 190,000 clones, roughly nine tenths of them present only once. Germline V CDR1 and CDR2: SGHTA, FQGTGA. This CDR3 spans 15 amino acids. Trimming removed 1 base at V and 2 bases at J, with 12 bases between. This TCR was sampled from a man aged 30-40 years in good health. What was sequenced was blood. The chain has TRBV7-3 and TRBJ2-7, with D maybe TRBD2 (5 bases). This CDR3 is CASSLSSGSPYEQYF. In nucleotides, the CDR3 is TGTGCCAGCAGCTTAAGTTCTGGGAGCCCCTACGAGCAGTACTTC.